Following are 5 T cell receptor beta chains from one sample sequenced in a study of blood T cell repertoires in COVID-19 (dated by TCRdb to the early 2020s). Libraries were made using the immunoSEQ multiplex PCR assay. This is the immuneACCESS table as TCRdb keeps it, with only in-frame sequences that have V and J called. A part of the clones is gone; compared with another copy, unresolved V genes explain less than half, and the rest is unexplained. This sample gives about 100,000 clones in total; around four fifths of them show up just once. The ten largest clones represent 13% of the sample. What was sequenced was peripheral blood. The receptors stem from a man aged 50-60 years with active or convalescent COVID-19.

This clone is a singleton in its sample. CDR3 in amino acids: CASRQGYEQYF. The CDR3 DNA is TGTGCCAGCAGACAGGGCTACGAGCAGTACTTC. The chain uses TRBV12-3 or TRBV12-4 and TRBJ2-7; TRBD1 might be the D (6 bases). CDR3 length: 11 amino acids. The germline V and J ends were trimmed by 6 bases and 3 bases, with 6 bases remaining between them.

The chain employs TRBV4-2 and TRBJ2-1; D might be TRBD2 (5 bases). The CDR3 runs to 18 residues. Germline-derived CDR1 and CDR2 are LGHNA and YNFKEQ. V dropped 0 bases and J dropped 3 bases, with 18 bases sitting between them. The CDR3 bases are TGTGCCAGCAGCCAAGAGCCCCTGGAGCTGGGGAGCTACAATGAGCAGTTCTTC. Protein sequence: CASSQEPLELGSYNEQFF.

The J gene is TRBJ1-1, the V gene TRBV11-3; D is perhaps TRBD1 (5 bases). V dropped 9 bases and J dropped 5 bases, with 19 bases sitting between them. The germline V gene has CDR1 SGHNT and CDR2 YENEEA. The CDR3 is 14 amino acids. DNA for the CDR3: TGTGCCAGTTTCAGTCGGCAGGGAGGGACTGAAGCTTTCTTT. Encoded protein: CASFSRQGGTEAFF.

The chain recombines TRBV2 with TRBJ1-1; tentative D call: TRBD1 (5 bases). Trimming stripped 4 bases from V and 2 bases from J, with 11 bases between. The CDR3 has 14 amino acids. Germline assignment: CDR1 SNHLY and CDR2 FYNNEI. CDR3 loop: CASSVRAYNTEAFF. In DNA, the CDR3 is TGTGCCAGCAGTGTCAGGGCCTACAACACTGAAGCTTTCTTT.

This clone has more than one count but fewer than ten. J is TRBJ2-1 and V is TRBV19, with D hard to call. Germline lookup yields CDR1 LNHDA and CDR2 SQIVND (reference sequence). The CDR3 has 14 residues. The V end lost 3 bases, the J end lost 3 bases, and 9 bases lay between the germline ends. The CDR3 protein is CASSIETLYNEQFF. The CDR3 nucleotides are TGTGCCAGTAGTATCGAGACACTCTACAATGAGCAGTTCTTC.